The subject of this entry is one T cell receptor beta chain. Authors' analysis steps: The authors estimated nucleated cell counts from reference gene primer amplification. Profiled with immunoSEQ multiplex PCR; TCRdb holds only in-frame clones, not every one. That table is the source of V, J and clone size, and D and trimming were worked out from the DNA. The sample yields approximately 190,000 clones, roughly 82% seen once. These data originate in a study of blood T cell repertoires in COVID-19. Study in general: There were acute and convalescent COVID-19 samples, and they came from the United States, Italy and Spain. The analysed material was cDNA or gDNA that came from T cells, B-cell-depleted T cells, or PBMCs.

One Seattle source followed patients from active infection through their disease course. This clonotype originated in a woman aged 55 to 70 with COVID-19, enrolled during active disease. Sequenced input: peripheral blood.

CDR3 sequence reads: CASQANYGYTF. CDR3 nucleotide sequence: TGTGCCAGTCAGGCTAACTATGGCTACACCTTC. V and J are TRBV28 and TRBJ1-2, with D unresolved. Deletions cut 9 bases from V and 0 bases from J, with 5 bases between. Per germline, CDR1 MDHEN and CDR2 SYDVKM. The CDR3 runs 11 residues.